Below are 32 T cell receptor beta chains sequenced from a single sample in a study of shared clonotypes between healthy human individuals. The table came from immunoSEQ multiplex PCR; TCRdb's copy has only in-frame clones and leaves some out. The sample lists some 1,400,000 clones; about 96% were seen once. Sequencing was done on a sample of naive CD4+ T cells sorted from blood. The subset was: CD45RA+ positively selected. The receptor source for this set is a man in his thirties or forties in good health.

The CDR3 is CASSYSITANTGELFF. CDR3 nucleotide sequence: TGTGCCAGCAGTTACTCGATTACAGCAAACACCGGGGAGCTGTTTTTT. The chain employs TRBV6-6 and TRBJ2-2; no reliable D call. CDR3 length equals 16 residues. V lost 0 bases to trimming and J lost 2 bases, with 10 bases between them. Per the germline V gene, CDR1 is MNHNY and CDR2 is SVGAGI (reference sequence).

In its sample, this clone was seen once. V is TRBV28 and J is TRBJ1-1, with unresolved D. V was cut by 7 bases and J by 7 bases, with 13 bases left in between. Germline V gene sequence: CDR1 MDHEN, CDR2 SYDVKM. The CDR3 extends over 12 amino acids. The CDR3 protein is CASIAGLGEAFF. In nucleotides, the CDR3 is TGTGCCAGCATAGCCGGGCTGGGTGAAGCTTTCTTT.

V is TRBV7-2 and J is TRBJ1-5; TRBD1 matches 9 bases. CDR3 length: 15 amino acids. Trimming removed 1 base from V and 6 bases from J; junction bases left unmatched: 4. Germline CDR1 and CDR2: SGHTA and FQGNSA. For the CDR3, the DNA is TGTGCCAGCAGCTTAGAAACAGGGGGCACTCAGCCCCAGCATTTT. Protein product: CASSLETGGTQPQHF.

The CDR3 DNA follows: TGTGCCAGCAGCTCAGCGGACTCCGCTGATACGCAGTATTTT. Protein sequence: CASSSADSADTQYF. This chain joins TRBV5-4 and TRBJ2-3; possibly TRBD2 for D (5 bases). The CDR3 extends over 14 amino acids. The V and J ends lost 3 bases and 6 bases respectively, with 14 bases between them. Per the germline V gene, CDR1 is SGHNT and CDR2 is YYREEE (reference sequence).

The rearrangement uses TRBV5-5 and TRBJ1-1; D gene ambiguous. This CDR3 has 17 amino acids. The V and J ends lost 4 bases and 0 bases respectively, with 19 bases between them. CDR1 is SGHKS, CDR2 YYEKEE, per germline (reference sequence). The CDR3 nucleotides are TGTGCCAGCAGCCTCCCCGGAGAGCCAGATATGAACACTGAAGCTTTCTTT. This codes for CASSLPGEPDMNTEAFF.

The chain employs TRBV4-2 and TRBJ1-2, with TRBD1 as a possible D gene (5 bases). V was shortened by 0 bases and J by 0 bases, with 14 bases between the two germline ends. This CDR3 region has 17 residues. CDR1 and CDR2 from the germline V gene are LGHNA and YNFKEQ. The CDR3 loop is CASSQDEPGPPNYGYTF. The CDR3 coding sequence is TGTGCCAGCAGCCAAGATGAACCGGGACCACCTAACTATGGCTACACCTTC.

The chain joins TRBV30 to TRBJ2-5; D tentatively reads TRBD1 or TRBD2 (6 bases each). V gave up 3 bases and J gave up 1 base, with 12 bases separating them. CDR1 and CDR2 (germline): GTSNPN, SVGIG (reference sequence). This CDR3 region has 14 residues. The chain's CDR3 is CAWRLGGSQETQYF. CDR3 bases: TGTGCCTGGAGATTGGGGGGCTCCCAAGAGACCCAGTACTTC.

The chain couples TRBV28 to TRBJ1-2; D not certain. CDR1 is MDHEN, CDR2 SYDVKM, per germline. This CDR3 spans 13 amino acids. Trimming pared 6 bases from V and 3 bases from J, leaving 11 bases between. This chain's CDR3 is CASRGRGYYGYTF. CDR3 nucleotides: TGTGCCAGCAGGGGCAGAGGGTACTATGGCTACACCTTC.

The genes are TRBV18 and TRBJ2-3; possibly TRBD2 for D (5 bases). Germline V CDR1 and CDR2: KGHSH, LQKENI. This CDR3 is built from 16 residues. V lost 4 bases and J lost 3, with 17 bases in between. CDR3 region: CASSQTGNLGTDTQYF. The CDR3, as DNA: TGTGCCAGCTCACAAACGGGGAACCTGGGAACAGATACGCAGTATTTT.

The CDR3 DNA is TGTGCCAGTAGTATAATAGGGACTAGCGGGACTCCCGAGCAGTACTTC. Its protein product is CASSIIGTSGTPEQYF. The chain carries TRBV19 and TRBJ2-7, with TRBD2 matching over 13 bases. Germline-derived CDR1 and CDR2 are LNHDA and SQIVND (reference sequence). The CDR3 runs to 16 residues. V shed 2 bases and J 6 bases; nucleotides not matched to a gene: 7.

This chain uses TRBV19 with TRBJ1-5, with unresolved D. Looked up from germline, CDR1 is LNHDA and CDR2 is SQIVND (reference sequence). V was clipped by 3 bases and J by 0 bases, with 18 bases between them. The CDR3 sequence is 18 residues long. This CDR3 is CASSIWPAILYSNQPQHF. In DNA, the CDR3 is TGTGCCAGTAGTATCTGGCCAGCGATTCTTTATAGCAATCAGCCCCAGCATTTT. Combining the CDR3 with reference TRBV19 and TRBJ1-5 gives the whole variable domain DGGITQSPKYLFRKEGQNVTLSCEQNLNHDAMYWYRQDPGQGLRLIYYSQIVNDFQKGDIAEGYSVSREKKESFPLTVTSAQKNPTAFYLCASSIWPAILYSNQPQHFGDGTRLSIL.

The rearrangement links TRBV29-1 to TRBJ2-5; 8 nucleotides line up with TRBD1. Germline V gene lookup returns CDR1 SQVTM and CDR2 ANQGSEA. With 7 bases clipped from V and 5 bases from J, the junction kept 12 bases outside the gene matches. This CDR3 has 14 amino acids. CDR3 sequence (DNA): TGCAGCGGAATACCGGGACAGGCGGTGGAGACCCAGTACTTC. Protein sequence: CSGIPGQAVETQYF.

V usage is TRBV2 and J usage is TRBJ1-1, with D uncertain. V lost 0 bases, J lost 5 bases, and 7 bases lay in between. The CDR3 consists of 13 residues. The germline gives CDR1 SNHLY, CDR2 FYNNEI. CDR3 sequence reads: CASSEAVGTEAFF. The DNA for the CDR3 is TGTGCCAGCAGTGAAGCCGTGGGGACTGAAGCTTTCTTT.

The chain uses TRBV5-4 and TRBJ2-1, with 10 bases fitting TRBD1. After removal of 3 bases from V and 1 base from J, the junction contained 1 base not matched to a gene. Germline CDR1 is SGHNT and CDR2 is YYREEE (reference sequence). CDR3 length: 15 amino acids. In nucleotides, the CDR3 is TGTGCCAGCAGCTGGGACAGGGGATCCTACAATGAGCAGTTCTTC. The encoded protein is CASSWDRGSYNEQFF. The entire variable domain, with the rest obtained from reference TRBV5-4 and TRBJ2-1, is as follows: ETGVTQSPTHLIKTRGQQVTLRCSSQSGHNTVSWYQQALGQGPQFIFQYYREEENGRGNFPPRFSGLQFPNYSSELNVNALELDDSALYLCASSWDRGSYNEQFFGPGTRLTVL.

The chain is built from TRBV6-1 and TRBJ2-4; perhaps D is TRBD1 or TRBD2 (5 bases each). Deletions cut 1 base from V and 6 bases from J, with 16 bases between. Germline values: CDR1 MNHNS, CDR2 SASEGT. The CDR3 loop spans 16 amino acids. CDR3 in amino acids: CASSEEVGARGNIQYF. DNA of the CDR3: TGTGCCAGCAGTGAAGAGGTTGGGGCCCGGGGAAACATTCAGTACTTC.

The CDR3 reads CASSQSRQGHGELFF. CDR3 coding DNA: TGCGCCAGCAGCCAATCTAGACAGGGACACGGGGAGCTGTTTTTT. This chain links TRBV4-1 with TRBJ2-2; TRBD1 agrees at 7 bases. The CDR3 is made up of 15 amino acids. V shed 2 bases and J 7 bases; nucleotides not matched to a gene: 7. CDR1 MGHRA and CDR2 YSYEKL come from the germline V gene.

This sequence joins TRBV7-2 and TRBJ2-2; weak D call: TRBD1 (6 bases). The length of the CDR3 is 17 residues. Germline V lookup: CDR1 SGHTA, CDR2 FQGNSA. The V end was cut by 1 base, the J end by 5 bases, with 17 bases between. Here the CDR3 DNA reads TGTGCCAGCAGCTTAGGCACCGGGACACAGGGAACCGGGGAGCTGTTTTTT. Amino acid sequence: CASSLGTGTQGTGELFF.

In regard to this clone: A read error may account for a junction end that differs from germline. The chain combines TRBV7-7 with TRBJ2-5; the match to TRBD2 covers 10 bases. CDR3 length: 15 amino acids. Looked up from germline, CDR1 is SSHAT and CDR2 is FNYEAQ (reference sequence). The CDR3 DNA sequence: TGTGCTAGCAGCTTGCTAGCGGGAGCCCAAGAGACCCAGTACTTC. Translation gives CASSLLAGAQETQYF.

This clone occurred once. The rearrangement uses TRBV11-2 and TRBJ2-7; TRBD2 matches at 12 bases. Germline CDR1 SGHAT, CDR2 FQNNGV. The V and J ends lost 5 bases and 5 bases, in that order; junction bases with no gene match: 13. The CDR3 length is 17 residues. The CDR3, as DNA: TGTGCCAGCAGCCCTCAACTGACTAGCGGGAGTTCCCACGAGCAGTACTTC. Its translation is CASSPQLTSGSSHEQYF. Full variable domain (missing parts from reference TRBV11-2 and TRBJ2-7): EAGVAQSPRYKIIEKRQSVAFWCNPISGHATLYWYQQILGQGPKLLIQFQNNGVVDDSQLPKDRFSAERLKGVDSTLKIQPAKLEDSAVYLCASSPQLTSGSSHEQYFGPGTRLTVT.

The CDR3 here is CASSFVAGGVTDTQYF. The CDR3 DNA sequence: TGTGCCAGCAGTTTTGTGGCGGGAGGCGTCACAGATACGCAGTATTTT. This rearrangement joins TRBV28 to TRBJ2-3; 8 bases are shared with TRBD2. Germline V CDR1 and CDR2: MDHEN, SYDVKM. The trim removed 3 bases at V and 2 bases at J, leaving 7 bases unmatched. The CDR3 totals 16 residues.

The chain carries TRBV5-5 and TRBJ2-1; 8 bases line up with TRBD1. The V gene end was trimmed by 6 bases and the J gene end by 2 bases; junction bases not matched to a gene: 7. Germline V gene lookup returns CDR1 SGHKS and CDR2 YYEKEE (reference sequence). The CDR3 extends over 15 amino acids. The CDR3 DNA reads TGTGCCAGCAACAAAGACAGGGGCACCTACAATGAGCAGTTCTTC. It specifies CASNKDRGTYNEQFF.

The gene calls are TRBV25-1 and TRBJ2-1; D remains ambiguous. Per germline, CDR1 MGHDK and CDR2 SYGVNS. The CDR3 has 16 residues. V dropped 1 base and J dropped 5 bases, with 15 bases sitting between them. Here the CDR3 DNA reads TGTGCCAGCAGTGAATGGAGAAAAACTTTAAACAATGAGCAGTTCTTC. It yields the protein CASSEWRKTLNNEQFF.

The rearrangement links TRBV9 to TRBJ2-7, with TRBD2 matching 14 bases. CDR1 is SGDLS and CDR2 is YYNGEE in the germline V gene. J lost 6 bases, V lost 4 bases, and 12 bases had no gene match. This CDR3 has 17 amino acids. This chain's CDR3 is CASSPYGTSGSRSEQYF. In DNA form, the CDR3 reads TGTGCCAGCAGCCCCTATGGGACTAGCGGGAGTCGGAGCGAGCAGTACTTC.

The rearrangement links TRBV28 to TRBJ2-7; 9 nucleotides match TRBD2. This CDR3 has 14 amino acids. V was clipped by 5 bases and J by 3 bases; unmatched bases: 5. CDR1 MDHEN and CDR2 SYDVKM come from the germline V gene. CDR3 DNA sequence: TGTGCCAGCAGTAGGGGACTAGCAAACTACGAGCAGTACTTC. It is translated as CASSRGLANYEQYF.

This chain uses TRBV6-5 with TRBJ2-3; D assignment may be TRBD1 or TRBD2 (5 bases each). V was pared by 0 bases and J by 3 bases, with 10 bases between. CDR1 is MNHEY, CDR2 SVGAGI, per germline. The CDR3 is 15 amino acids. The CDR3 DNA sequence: TGTGCCAGCAGTTACTCGGGGGATCCGACAGATACGCAGTATTTT. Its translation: CASSYSGDPTDTQYF.

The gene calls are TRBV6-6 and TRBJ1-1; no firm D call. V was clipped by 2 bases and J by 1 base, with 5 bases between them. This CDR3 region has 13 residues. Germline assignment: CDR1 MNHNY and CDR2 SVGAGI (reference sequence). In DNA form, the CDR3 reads TGTGCCAGCAGTTACCGGTCGAACACTGAAGCTTTCTTT. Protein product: CASSYRSNTEAFF.

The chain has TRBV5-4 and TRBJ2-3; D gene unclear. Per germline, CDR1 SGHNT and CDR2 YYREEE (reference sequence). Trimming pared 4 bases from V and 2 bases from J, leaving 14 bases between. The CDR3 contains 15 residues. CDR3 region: CASSPTGPNTDTQYF. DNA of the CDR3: TGTGCCAGCAGCCCCACCGGTCCAAACACAGATACGCAGTATTTT.

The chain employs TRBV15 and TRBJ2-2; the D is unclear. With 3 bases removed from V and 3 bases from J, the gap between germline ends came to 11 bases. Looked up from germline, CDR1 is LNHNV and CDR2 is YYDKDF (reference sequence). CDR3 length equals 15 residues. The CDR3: CATSRGLIYTGELFF. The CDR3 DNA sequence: TGTGCCACCAGCAGGGGGTTAATATACACCGGGGAGCTGTTTTTT.

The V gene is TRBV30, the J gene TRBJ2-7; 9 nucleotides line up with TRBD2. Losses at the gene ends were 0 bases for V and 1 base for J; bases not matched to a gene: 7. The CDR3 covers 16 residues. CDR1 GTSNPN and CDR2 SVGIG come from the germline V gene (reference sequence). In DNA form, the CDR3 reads TGTGCCTGGAGTGTAGGGGTGACTAGCGGATCCTACGAGCAGTACTTC. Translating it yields CAWSVGVTSGSYEQYF.

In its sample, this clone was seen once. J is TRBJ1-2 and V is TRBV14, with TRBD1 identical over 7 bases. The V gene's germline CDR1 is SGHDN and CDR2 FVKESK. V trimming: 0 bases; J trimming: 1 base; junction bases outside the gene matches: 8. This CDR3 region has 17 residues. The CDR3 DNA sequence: TGTGCCAGCAGCCAAGATCACCTTTGGGACAGTAACTATGGCTACACCTTC. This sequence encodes CASSQDHLWDSNYGYTF.

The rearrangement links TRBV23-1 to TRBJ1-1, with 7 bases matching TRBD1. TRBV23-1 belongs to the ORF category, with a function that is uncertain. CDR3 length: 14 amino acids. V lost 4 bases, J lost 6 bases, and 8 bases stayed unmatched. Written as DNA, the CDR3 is TGCGCCAGCAGTCCGGGCGACAGGGAGCCTGAAGCTTTCTTT. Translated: CASSPGDREPEAFF.

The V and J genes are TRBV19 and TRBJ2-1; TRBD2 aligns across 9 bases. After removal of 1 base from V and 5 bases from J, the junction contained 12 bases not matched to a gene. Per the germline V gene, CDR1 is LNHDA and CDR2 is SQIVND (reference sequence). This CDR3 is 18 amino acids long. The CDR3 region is CASSIGRAWLAGNNEQFF. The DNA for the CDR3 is TGTGCCAGTAGTATAGGCAGGGCTTGGCTAGCGGGAAACAATGAGCAGTTCTTC. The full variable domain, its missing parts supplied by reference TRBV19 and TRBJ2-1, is DGGITQSPKYLFRKEGQNVTLSCEQNLNHDAMYWYRQDPGQGLRLIYYSQIVNDFQKGDIAEGYSVSREKKESFPLTVTSAQKNPTAFYLCASSIGRAWLAGNNEQFFGPGTRLTVL.